The 9 T cell receptor beta chains below come from one sample, sequenced in a study of identical twins. One entry per CDR3 protein, called by TCRdb with MiXCR from the 5' RACE reads. The sample includes 450,000 to 650,000 distinct CDR3 sequences, 9.6% of them seen just once. The same sample was also studied in work on yellow fever vaccine responses in identical twins.

Material: PBMCs. The receptors come from a woman younger than 35 in good health.

The chain is built from TRBV12-3 or TRBV12-4 and TRBJ1-3; D ambiguous. This CDR3 region has 13 residues. V gave up 10 bases and J gave up 4 bases, with 14 bases separating them. The CDR3: CATTWGYGNTIYF. The CDR3 DNA sequence: TGTGCCACCACCTGGGGTTACGGAAACACCATATATTTT.

This clonotype showed up just a few times. The CDR3 spells CASSPRTGFWNEQFF. The CDR3 region has the DNA TGTGCCAGCAGTCCGAGGACAGGTTTTTGGAATGAGCAGTTCTTC. The chain employs TRBV28 and TRBJ2-1; 7 bases match TRBD1. The CDR3 has 15 amino acids. Germline values: CDR1 MDHEN, CDR2 SYDVKM. V lost 5 bases and J lost 7; bases outside the gene matches: 11.

The chain has TRBV29-1 and TRBJ1-1, with a possible D match to TRBD1 (5 bases). The CDR3 has 11 amino acids. Germline V gene lookup returns CDR1 SQVTM and CDR2 ANQGSEA. V lost 7 bases to trimming and J lost 7 bases, with 13 bases between them. The CDR3 nucleotides read TGCAGCGCCCCAAGCGGGGGTGAAGCTTTCTTT. Translating gives CSAPSGGEAFF.

The genes are TRBV29-1 and TRBJ2-1, with D unresolved. This CDR3 is built from 16 residues. V dropped 0 bases and J dropped 9 bases, with 21 bases sitting between them. Germline V lookup: CDR1 SQVTM, CDR2 ANQGSEA. The CDR3, as DNA: TGCAGCGTTGAAGATCGAGAGGTAGGTGGGTGGGGTGAGCAGTTCTTC. Translating gives CSVEDREVGGWGEQFF.

This clonotype was detected many times. The chain is built from TRBV12-3 or TRBV12-4 and TRBJ2-3; the D gene is possibly TRBD1 (6 bases). V lost 3 bases to trimming and J lost 6 bases, with 16 bases between them. CDR3 length: 15 amino acids. The CDR3 is CASSLGRGRADTQYF. CDR3 sequence (DNA): TGTGCCAGCAGTTTGGGCAGGGGTCGGGCGGATACGCAGTATTTT.

The chain carries TRBV30 and TRBJ2-1; D perhaps matches TRBD1 (6 bases). Germline CDR1 and CDR2: GTSNPN and SVGIG (reference sequence). The CDR3 consists of 12 residues. Trimming left V 2 bases short and J 6 bases short, with 8 bases between. This CDR3 is CAWSRGINEQFF. The CDR3 DNA is TGTGCCTGGAGTAGGGGGATCAATGAGCAGTTCTTC. The whole variable domain, filled in from reference TRBV30 and TRBJ2-1, reads SQTIHQWPATLVQPVGSPLSLECTVEGTSNPNLYWYRQAAGRGLQLLFYSVGIGQISSEVPQNLSASRPQDRQFILSSKKLLLSDSGFYLCAWSRGINEQFFGPGTRLTVL.

This clonotype was counted many times. The chain has TRBV10-2 and TRBJ2-1, with a tentative D call TRBD2 (5 bases). CDR1 is WSHSY, CDR2 SAAADI, per germline. The CDR3 is made up of 13 amino acids. The V end lost 3 bases, the J end lost 6 bases, and 9 bases lay between the germline ends. The CDR3, as DNA: TGCGCCAGCAGTGACGGGGTAATCAATGAGCAGTTCTTC. Encoded protein: CASSDGVINEQFF.

This clonotype was detected ten times or more. This chain uses TRBV12-3 or TRBV12-4 with TRBJ1-6, with D hard to call. V was trimmed by 5 bases and J by 10 bases, leaving 9 bases between them. The CDR3 extends over 12 amino acids. CDR3 region: CASSPVGSPLHF. The CDR3 DNA reads TGTGCCAGCAGTCCTGTTGGGTCACCCCTCCACTTT.

This clonotype was counted a few times. The chain links TRBV12-3 or TRBV12-4 to TRBJ1-3; D perhaps matches TRBD1 (5 bases). The CDR3 has 14 residues. The V end was cut by 6 bases, the J end by 5 bases, with 14 bases between. This chain's CDR3 is CASSPGGTRNTIYF. For the CDR3, the DNA is TGTGCCAGCAGCCCCGGGGGAACGAGAAACACCATATATTTT.